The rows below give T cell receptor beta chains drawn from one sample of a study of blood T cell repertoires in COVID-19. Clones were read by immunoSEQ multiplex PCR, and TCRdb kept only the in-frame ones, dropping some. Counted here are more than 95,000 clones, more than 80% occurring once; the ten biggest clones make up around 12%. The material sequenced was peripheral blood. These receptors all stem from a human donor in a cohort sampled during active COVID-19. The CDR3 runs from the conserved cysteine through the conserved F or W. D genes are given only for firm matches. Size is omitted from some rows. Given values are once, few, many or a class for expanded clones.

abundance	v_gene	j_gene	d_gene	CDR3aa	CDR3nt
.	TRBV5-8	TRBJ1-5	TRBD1	CASSGRGLGQPQHF	TGTGCCAGCAGCGGAAGGGGGCTAGGACAGCCCCAGCATTTT
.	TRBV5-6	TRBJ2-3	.	CASSREGETDTQYF	TGTGCCAGCAGCCGCGAGGGGGAAACAGATACGCAGTATTTT
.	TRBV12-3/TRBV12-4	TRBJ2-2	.	CASSLLLSGELFF	TGTGCCAGCAGTTTATTACTGTCCGGGGAGCTGTTTTTT
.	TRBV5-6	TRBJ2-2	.	CASSYRVLTGELFF	TGTGCCAGCAGCTACAGGGTCCTCACCGGGGAGCTGTTTTTT
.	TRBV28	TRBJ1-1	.	CATVSRLNTEAFF	TGTGCCACCGTATCTAGGTTGAACACTGAAGCTTTCTTT
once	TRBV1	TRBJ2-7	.	CTSSRAGAGEQYF	TGCACCAGCAGCCGGGCAGGGGCCGGCGAGCAGTACTTC
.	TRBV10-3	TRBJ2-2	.	CAISAPSGGGVGTGELFF	TGTGCCATCAGTGCTCCGAGCGGAGGGGGCGTTGGCACCGGGGAGCTGTTTTTT
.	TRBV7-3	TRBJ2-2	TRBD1	CASSLRTGGTAGELFF	TGTGCCAGCAGCCTGCGGACAGGGGGAACGGCCGGGGAGCTGTTTTTT
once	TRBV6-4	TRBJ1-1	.	CASSEEGWTEAFF	TGTGCCAGCAGTGAGGAGGGTTGGACTGAAGCTTTCTTT
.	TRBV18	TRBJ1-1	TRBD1	CASSPTDRAALPEWAFF	TGTGCCAGCTCACCCACAGACAGGGCCGCACTCCCTGAATGGGCTTTCTTT
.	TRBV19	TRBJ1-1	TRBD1	CASSVQGARNTEAFF	TGTGCCAGTAGTGTCCAGGGGGCGCGGAATACTGAAGCTTTCTTT
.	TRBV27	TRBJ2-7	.	CATQAGSYEQYF	TGTGCCACCCAGGCCGGTTCCTACGAGCAGTACTTC
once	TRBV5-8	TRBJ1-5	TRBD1	CASSLAAGGSYQPQHF	TGTGCCAGCAGCTTGGCCGCAGGGGGATCATATCAGCCCCAGCATTTT
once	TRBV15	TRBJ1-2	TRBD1	CATSRGGRGKGYGYTF	TGTGCCACCAGCAGAGGAGGCAGGGGGAAGGGCTATGGCTACACCTTC
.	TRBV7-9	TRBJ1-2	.	CASSLWGGQTNYGYTF	TGTGCCAGCAGCTTATGGGGGGGACAAACTAACTATGGCTACACCTTC
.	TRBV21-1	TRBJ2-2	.	CASSSPGGRWTDTGELFF	TGTGCCAGCAGCTCCCCGGGAGGCAGATGGACGGACACCGGGGAGCTGTTTTTT
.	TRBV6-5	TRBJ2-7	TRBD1	CASSYSDRGPSIF	TGTGCCAGCAGTTACTCGGACAGGGGCCCGAGTATTTTC
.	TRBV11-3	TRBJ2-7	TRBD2	CASSSISGGFREQYF	TGTGCCAGCAGCAGTATTAGCGGGGGGTTTCGGGAGCAGTACTTC
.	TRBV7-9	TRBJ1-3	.	CASSLGTVSGNTIYF	TGTGCCAGCAGCTTAGGGACAGTCTCTGGAAACACCATATATTTT
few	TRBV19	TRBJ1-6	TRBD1	CASSTRTGVNSPLHF	TGTGCCAGTAGTACTCGGACAGGGGTTAATTCACCCCTCCACTTT
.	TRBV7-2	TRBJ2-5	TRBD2	CASSTTTSRGETQYF	TGTGCCAGCAGCACAACGACTAGCCGAGGGGAGACCCAGTACTTC
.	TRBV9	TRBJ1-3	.	CASSVNGRNTIYF	TGTGCCAGCAGCGTAAATGGCAGAAACACCATATATTTT
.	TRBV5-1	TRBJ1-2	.	CASRERGGPYGYTF	TGCGCCAGCAGGGAGAGGGGGGGACCCTATGGCTACACCTTC
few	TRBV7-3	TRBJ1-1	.	CASSLRRGGEAFF	TGTGCCAGCAGCTTAAGGCGGGGAGGTGAAGCTTTCTTT
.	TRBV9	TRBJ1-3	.	CASSVAEGRTIYF	TGTGCCAGCAGCGTAGCTGAGGGAAGGACCATATATTTT
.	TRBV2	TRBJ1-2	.	CASSNHPSDTNYGYTF	TGTGCCAGCAGTAACCATCCTAGCGACACAAACTATGGCTACACCTTC
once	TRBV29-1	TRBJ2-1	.	CSAEEPRRGGDEQFF	TGCAGCGCTGAAGAGCCCCGCAGGGGTGGTGATGAGCAGTTCTTC
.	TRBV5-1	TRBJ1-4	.	CASSLFTNLSRRKLFF	TGCGCCAGCAGCTTGTTCACCAATCTCTCCAGGCGAAAACTGTTTTTT
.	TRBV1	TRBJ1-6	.	CTSSGKGAKNNSPLHF	TGCACCAGCAGCGGGAAGGGGGCAAAAAACAATTCACCCCTCCACTTT
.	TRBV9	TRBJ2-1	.	CASSVGQGFYNEQFF	TGTGCCAGCAGCGTAGGGCAGGGTTTTTACAATGAGCAGTTCTTC
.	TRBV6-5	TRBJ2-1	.	CASHSGGLNNEQFF	TGTGCCAGCCACTCCGGGGGGCTAAACAATGAGCAGTTCTTC
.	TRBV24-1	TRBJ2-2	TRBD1	CATGTGGTGELFF	TGTGCCACCGGGACAGGGGGAACCGGGGAGCTGTTTTTT
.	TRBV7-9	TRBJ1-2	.	CASSLVGGRNYGYTF	TGTGCCAGCAGCTTAGTCGGGGGAAGGAACTATGGCTACACCTTC
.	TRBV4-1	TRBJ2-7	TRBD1	CASSDTGGLGYEQYF	TGCGCCAGCAGCGATACAGGGGGCTTGGGCTACGAGCAGTACTTC
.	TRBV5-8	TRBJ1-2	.	CASSLSQFNYGYTF	TGTGCCAGCAGCTTGTCTCAGTTTAACTATGGCTACACCTTC
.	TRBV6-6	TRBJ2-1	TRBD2	CASSWGGEQFF	TGTGCCAGCAGTTGGGGGGGGGAGCAGTTCTTC
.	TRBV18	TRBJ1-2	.	CASSPARTQGGYTF	TGTGCCAGCTCACCGGCGCGGACTCAAGGAGGCTACACCTTC
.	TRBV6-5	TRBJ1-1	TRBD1	CASKAPTGYSLAFF	TGTGCCAGCAAAGCCCCGACAGGGTACTCGTTGGCTTTCTTT
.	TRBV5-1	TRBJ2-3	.	CASSLAGQGRTDTQYF	TGCGCCAGCAGCTTGGCCGGCCAGGGTAGGACAGATACGCAGTATTTT
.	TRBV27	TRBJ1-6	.	CASSYTLSSLRAGNSPLHF	TGTGCCAGCAGTTATACCCTCTCCTCCCTGAGGGCGGGGAATTCACCCCTCCACTTT
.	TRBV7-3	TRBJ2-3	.	CASSFRPESYTDTQYF	TGTGCCAGCAGCTTCCGTCCCGAGTCCTACACAGATACGCAGTATTTT
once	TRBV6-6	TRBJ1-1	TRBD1	CASSYSDRDPEAFF	TGTGCCAGCAGTTACTCCGACAGGGACCCTGAAGCTTTCTTT
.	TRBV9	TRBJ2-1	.	CASSVVYSYNEQFF	TGTGCCAGCAGCGTAGTATACTCCTACAATGAGCAGTTCTTC
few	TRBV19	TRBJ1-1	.	CASSSTGNTEAFF	TGTGCCAGTAGTTCGACAGGGAACACTGAAGCTTTCTTT
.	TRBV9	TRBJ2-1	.	CASSVEGGQYNEQFF	TGTGCCAGCAGCGTAGAAGGCGGCCAGTACAATGAGCAGTTCTTC
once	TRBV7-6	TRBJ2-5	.	CASSLSLRGSFQETQYF	TGTGCCAGCAGCTTAAGTCTTCGTGGGAGCTTCCAAGAGACCCAGTACTTC
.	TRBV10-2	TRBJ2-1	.	CASTASGLNEQFF	TGCGCCAGCACCGCGAGCGGTTTGAATGAGCAGTTCTTC
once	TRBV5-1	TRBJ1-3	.	CASSQFTGLNGNTIYF	TGCGCCAGCAGCCAGTTTACAGGGTTGAATGGAAACACCATATATTTT